The 7 T cell receptor beta chains below come from one sample, sequenced in a study of cytomegalovirus exposure and HLA in healthy donors. Some clones are missing from TCRdb's copy, which holds only in-frame ones; the method was immunoSEQ multiplex PCR. Among some 130,000 clones listed, approximately 84% were seen once. The sequencing sample was made of PBMCs. The receptors come from a woman aged 30 to 39 in good health and CMV-seronegative.

The rearrangement uses TRBV7-9 and TRBJ2-2; TRBD2 matches at 9 bases. This CDR3 is 16 amino acids long. Germline V gene lookup returns CDR1 SEHNR and CDR2 FQNEAQ (reference sequence). Unmatched junction bases numbered 4, after V lost 2 bases and J lost 3 bases. The CDR3 DNA follows: TGTGCCAGCAGCTTATTCAGCGGGGGGTACACCGGGGAGCTGTTTTTT. It codes for CASSLFSGGYTGELFF.

The chain recombines TRBV16 with TRBJ2-5; 11 bases align to TRBD2. J was trimmed by 4 bases and V by 4 bases; bases with no gene match: 5. Germline lookup yields CDR1 KGHSY and CDR2 FQNENV. The length of the CDR3 is 15 residues. CDR3 in DNA: TGTGCCAGCAGCCGACTAGCGGGGATTGGAGAGACCCAGTACTTC. Its protein product is CASSRLAGIGETQYF.

The DNA for the CDR3 is TGCGCCAGCAGCTTGGGAGGGAGCTCTGGGGCCAACGTCCTGACTTTC. Its translation: CASSLGGSSGANVLTF. The rearrangement links TRBV5-1 to TRBJ2-6; tentatively, D is TRBD2 (5 bases). Germline-derived CDR1 and CDR2 are SGHRS and YFSETQ. The ends were cut back, 0 bases at V and 0 bases at J, with 7 bases in the middle. The CDR3 is 16 amino acids.

This clone was seen a single time. The chain carries TRBV5-1 and TRBJ2-7; D may be TRBD2 (5 bases). CDR1 is SGHRS and CDR2 is YFSETQ in the germline V gene. The CDR3 spans 12 residues. Trimming removed 4 bases from V and 3 bases from J, with 8 bases in between. CDR3 nucleotide sequence: TGCGCCAGCAGCACGGACTTCTACGAGCAGTACTTC. Its protein product is CASSTDFYEQYF.

This clone was counted only a few times. This chain uses TRBV18 with TRBJ1-1; D gene uncertain. CDR3 length: 13 residues. CDR1 is KGHSH and CDR2 is LQKENI in the germline V gene. V gave up 5 bases and J gave up 0 bases, with 7 bases separating them. Written as DNA, the CDR3 is TGTGCCAGCTCATCCGACATGAACACTGAAGCTTTCTTT. This sequence encodes CASSSDMNTEAFF.

This chain joins TRBV7-2 and TRBJ2-1, with 8 bases identical to TRBD2. Germline V CDR1 and CDR2: SGHTA, FQGNSA. Trimming cost V 0 bases and J 0 bases; bases outside gene matches: 10. The CDR3 totals 19 residues. Here the CDR3 DNA reads TGTGCCAGCAGCTTAGCGCTAAGGGAGCGGGGGAGCTCCTACAATGAGCAGTTCTTC. The encoded protein is CASSLALRERGSSYNEQFF.

Comments on this clone: The same CDR3 is also encoded by other DNA sequences in this sample. The chain couples TRBV19 to TRBJ2-2, with D unclear. Per germline, CDR1 LNHDA and CDR2 SQIVND (reference sequence). There are 13 residues in the CDR3. The V gene lost 3 bases and the J gene lost 8 bases, with 10 bases spanning the gap. The CDR3 loop reads CASSISGAGELFF. The CDR3 DNA is TGTGCCAGTAGTATTTCCGGAGCAGGGGAGCTGTTTTTT.